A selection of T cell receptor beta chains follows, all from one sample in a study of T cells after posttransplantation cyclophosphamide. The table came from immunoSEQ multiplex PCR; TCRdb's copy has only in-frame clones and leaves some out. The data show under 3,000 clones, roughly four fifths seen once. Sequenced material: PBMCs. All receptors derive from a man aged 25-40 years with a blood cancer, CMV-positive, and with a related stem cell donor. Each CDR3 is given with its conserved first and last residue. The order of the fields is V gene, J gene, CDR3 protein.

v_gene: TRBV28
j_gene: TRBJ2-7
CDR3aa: CASSAPRGGQYF

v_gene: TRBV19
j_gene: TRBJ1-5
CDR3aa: CASTANQGGFNQPQHF

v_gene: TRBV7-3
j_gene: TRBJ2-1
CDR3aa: CASSLTGGGGVGNEQFF

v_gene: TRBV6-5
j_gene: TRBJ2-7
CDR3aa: CASSEDRGYEQYF

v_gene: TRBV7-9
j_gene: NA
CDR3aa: CASSARSYEQYF

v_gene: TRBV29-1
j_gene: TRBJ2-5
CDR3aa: CSHAGTSETQYF

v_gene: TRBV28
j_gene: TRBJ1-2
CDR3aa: CASSLDGVVGYTF

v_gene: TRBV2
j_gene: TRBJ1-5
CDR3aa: CASSATVQRGNQPQHF

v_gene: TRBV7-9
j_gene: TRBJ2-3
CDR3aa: CASSYRTGGTDTQYF

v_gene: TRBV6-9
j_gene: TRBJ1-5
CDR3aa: CASSTGNREPQHF

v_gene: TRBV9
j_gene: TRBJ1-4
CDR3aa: CASSTSLGGREKLFF

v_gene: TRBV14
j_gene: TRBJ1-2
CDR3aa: CASSQRARTGGNYGYTF

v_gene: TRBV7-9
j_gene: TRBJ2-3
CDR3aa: CASSLVADTQYF

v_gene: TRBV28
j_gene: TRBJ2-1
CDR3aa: CASSSGGGVVYNEQFF

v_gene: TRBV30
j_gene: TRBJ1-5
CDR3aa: CAWLGQGRSGQPQHF

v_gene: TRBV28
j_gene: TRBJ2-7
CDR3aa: CASSGDGGGIYEQYF

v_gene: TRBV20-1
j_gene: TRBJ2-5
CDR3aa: CSARSRETQYF

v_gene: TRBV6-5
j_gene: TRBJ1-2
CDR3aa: CASSGTVVDGYTF

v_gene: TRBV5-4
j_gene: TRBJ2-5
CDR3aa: CASSLARSGQETQYF

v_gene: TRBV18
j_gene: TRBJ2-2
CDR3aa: CASSPPTGIDTGELFF

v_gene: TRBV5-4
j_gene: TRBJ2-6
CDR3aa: CASSGAISGANVLTF

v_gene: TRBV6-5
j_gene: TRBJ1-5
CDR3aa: CASSFWVGGTPQHF

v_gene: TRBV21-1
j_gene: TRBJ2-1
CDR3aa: CASSFPGGLAGPGASYNEQFF

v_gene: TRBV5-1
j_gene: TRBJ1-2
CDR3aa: CASSLGEEGANYGYTF

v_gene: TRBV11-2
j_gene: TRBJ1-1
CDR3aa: CASSSSPGAVTEAFF

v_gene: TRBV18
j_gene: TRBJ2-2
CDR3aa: CASSPPERAPTGELFF

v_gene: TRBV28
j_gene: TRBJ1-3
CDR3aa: CASSLSGTGNTIYF

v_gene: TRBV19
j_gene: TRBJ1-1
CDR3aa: CASSINWELNTEAFF

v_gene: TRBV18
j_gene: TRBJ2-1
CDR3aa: CASSLTSGAEQFF

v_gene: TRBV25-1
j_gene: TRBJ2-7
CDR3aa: CASSVQGVVYEQYF

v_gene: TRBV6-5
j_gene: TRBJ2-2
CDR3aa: CASSSGMPRPGELFF

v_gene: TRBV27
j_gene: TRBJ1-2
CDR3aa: CASSSKTGRGNYGYTF

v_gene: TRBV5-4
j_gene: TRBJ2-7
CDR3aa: CASSLSTGEQYF

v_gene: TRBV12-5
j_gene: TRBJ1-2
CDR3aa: CASGLGGPVFF

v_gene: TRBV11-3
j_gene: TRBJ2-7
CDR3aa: CASSLDYPPYEQYF

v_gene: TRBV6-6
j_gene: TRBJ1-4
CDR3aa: CASSYAQGVEKLFF

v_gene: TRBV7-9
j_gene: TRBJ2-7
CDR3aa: CASTNTAGFNERDPEQYF

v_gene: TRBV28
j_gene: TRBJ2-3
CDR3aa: CASSLEPLGGDVADTQYF

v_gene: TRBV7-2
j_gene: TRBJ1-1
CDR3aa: CASSEFQGALGTEAFF

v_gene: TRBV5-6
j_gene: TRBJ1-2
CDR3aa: CASQGQGGYGYTF

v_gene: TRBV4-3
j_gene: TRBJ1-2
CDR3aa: CASSQVLGGRGGYTF

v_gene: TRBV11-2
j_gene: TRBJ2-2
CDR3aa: CASSRLIRTGELFF

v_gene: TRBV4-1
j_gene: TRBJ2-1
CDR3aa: CASSFRQGDDNEQFF

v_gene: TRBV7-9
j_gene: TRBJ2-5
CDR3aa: CASSFSGVSQETQYF

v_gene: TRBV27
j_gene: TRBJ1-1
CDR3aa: CASSKWLGQTNTEAFF

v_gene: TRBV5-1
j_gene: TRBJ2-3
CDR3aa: CASSATGVGTDTQYF

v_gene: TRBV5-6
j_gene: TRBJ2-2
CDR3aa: CASSFFHLGLAGTGELFF

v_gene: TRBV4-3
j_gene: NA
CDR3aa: CASSQLTDRAYEQYF